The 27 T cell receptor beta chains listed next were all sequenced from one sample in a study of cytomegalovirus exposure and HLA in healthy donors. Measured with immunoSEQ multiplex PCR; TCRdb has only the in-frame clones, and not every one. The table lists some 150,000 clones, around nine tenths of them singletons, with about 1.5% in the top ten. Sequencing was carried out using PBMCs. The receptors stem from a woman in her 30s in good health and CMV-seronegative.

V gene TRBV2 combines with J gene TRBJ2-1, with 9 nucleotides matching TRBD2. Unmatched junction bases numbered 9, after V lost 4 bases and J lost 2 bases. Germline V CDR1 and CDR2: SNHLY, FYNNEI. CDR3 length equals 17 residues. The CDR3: CASSGSLAGDTYNEQFF. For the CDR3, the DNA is TGTGCCAGCAGTGGATCGTTAGCGGGGGACACCTACAATGAGCAGTTCTTC.

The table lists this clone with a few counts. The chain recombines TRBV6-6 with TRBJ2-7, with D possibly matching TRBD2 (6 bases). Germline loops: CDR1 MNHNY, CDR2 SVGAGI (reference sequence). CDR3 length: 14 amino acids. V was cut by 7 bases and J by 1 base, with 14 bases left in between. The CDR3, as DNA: TGTGCCAGCATAATGACTAGTGGGTCCTACGAGCAGTACTTC. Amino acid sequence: CASIMTSGSYEQYF.

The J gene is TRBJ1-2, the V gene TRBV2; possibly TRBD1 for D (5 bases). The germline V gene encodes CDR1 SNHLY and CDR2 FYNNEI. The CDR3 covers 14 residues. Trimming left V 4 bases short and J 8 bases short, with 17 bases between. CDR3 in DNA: TGTGCCAGCAGTGTGGGGGGTGCTATCGGAGGCTACACCTTC. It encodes CASSVGGAIGGYTF.

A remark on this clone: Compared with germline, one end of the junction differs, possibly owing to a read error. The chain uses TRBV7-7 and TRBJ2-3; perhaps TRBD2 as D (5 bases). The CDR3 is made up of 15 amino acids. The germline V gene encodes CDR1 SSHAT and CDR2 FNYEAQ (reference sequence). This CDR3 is CASSPLKMGADTQYF. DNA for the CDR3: TGTGCTAGCAGCCCCCTTAAGATGGGAGCAGATACGCAGTATTTT.

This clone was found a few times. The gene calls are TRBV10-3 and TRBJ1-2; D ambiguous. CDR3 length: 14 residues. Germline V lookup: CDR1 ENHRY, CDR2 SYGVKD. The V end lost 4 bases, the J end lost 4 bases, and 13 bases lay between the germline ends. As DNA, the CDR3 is TGTGCCATCAGTGGCACAGATGGCTTCTATGGCTACACCTTC. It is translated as CAISGTDGFYGYTF.

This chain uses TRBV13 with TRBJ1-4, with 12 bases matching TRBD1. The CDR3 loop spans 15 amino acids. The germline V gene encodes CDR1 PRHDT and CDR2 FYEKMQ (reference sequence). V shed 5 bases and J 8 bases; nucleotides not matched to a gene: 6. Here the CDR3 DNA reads TGTGCCAGCAGCCAATGGGGACAGGGGGCGGAAAAACTGTTTTTT. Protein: CASSQWGQGAEKLFF.

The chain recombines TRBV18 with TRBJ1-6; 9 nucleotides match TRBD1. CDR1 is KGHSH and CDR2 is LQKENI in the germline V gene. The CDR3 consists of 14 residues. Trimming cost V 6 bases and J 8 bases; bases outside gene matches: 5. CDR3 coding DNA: TGTGCCAGCTCCCGGGACAGGGCTGATTCACCCCTCCACTTT. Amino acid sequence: CASSRDRADSPLHF. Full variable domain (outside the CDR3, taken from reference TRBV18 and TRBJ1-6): NAGVMQNPRHLVRRRGQEARLRCSPMKGHSHVYWYRQLPEEGLKFMVYLQKENIIDESGMPKERFSAEFPKEGPSILRIQQVVRGDSAAYFCASSRDRADSPLHFGNGTRLTVT.

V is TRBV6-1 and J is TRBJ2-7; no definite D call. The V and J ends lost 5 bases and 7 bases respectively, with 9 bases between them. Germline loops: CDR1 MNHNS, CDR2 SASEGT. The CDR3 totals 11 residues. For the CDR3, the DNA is TGTGCCAGCAGTTACCTCGGGGAGCAGTACTTC. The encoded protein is CASSYLGEQYF.

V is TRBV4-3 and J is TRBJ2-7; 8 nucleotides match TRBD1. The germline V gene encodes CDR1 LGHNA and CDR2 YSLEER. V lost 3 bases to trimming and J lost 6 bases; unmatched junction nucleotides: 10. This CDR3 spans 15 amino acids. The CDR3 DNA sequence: TGCGCCAGCAGCCAGGATAGGACAGGGCTGGGCGAGCAGTACTTC. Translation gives CASSQDRTGLGEQYF.

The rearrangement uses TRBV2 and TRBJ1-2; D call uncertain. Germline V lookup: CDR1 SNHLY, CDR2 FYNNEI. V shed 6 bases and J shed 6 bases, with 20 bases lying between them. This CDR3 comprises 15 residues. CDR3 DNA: TGTGCCAGCAGCACAACCGGGAGCACCTCTGATGGCTACACCTTC. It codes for CASSTTGSTSDGYTF.

CDR3 in DNA: TGTGCCAGCAGTTACGTAGGGGGAAGAGTAAAACTGTTTTTT. It translates to CASSYVGGRVKLFF. The chain links TRBV6-6 to TRBJ1-4; a weak D match, TRBD1 (6 bases). Looked up from germline, CDR1 is MNHNY and CDR2 is SVGAGI (reference sequence). This CDR3 is 14 amino acids long. Trimming took 2 bases from V and 10 from J, leaving 14 bases between them.

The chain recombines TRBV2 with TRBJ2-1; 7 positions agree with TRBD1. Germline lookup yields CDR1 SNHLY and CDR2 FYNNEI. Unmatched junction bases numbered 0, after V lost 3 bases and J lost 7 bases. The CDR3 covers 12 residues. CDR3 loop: CASSEDRNEQFF. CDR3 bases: TGTGCCAGCAGTGAGGACAGGAATGAGCAGTTCTTC.

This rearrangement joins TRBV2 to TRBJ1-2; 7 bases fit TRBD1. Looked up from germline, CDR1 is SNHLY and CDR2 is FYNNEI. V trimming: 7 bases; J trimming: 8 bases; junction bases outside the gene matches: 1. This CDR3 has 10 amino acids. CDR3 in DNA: TGTGCCAGCAACAGGGGAGGCTACACCTTC. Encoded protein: CASNRGGYTF.

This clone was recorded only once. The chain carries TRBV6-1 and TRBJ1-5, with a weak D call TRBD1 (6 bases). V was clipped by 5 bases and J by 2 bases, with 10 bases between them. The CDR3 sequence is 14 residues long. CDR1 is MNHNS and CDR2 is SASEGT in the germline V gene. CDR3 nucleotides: TGTGCCAGCAGTAGGTCAGGGGGCAATCAGCCCCAGCATTTT. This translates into CASSRSGGNQPQHF.

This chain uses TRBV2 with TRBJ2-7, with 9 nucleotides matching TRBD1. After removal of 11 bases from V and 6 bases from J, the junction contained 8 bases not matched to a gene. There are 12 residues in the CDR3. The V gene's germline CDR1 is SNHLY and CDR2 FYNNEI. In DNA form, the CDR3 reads TGTGCCGGGGGGACAGGGTCTTCCGAGCAGTACTTC. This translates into CAGGTGSSEQYF.

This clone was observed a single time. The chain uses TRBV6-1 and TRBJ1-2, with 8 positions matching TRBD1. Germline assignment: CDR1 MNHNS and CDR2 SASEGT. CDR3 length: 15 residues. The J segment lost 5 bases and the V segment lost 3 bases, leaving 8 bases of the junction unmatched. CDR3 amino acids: CASSESAGGWYGYTF. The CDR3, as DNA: TGTGCCAGCAGTGAGAGCGCAGGGGGCTGGTATGGCTACACCTTC.

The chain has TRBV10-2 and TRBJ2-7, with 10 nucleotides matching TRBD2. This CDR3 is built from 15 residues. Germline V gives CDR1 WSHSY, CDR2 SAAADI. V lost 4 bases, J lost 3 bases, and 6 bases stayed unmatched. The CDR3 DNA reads TGCGCCAGCAGTGCTAGCGGGGGTTCTCTCTACGAGCAGTACTTC. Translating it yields CASSASGGSLYEQYF.

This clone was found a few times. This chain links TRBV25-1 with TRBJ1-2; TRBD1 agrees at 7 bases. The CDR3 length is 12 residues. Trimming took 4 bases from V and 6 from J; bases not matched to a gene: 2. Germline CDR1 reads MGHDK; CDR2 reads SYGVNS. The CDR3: CASSVTGDGYTF. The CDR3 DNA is TGTGCCAGCAGTGTAACAGGGGATGGCTACACCTTC.

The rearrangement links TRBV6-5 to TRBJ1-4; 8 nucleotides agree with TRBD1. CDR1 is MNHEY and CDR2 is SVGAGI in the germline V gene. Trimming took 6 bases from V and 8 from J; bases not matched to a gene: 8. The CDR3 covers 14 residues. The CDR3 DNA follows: TGTGCCAGCAGGGCGACAGGGGATAGAGAAAAACTGTTTTTT. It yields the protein CASRATGDREKLFF.

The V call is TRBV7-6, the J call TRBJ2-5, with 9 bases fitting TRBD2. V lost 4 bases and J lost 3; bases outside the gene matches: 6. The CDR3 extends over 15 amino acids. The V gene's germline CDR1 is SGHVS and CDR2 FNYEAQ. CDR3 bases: TGTGCCAGCAGCTCTCCCCAGCGGGGGGAAGAGACCCAGTACTTC. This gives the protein CASSSPQRGEETQYF. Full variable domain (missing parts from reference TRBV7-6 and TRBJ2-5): GAGVSQSPRYKVTKRGQDVALRCDPISGHVSLYWYRQALGQGPEFLTYFNYEAQQDKSGLPNDRFSAERPEGSISTLTIQRTEQRDSAMYRCASSSPQRGEETQYFGPGTRLLVL.

The chain's CDR3 is CSVIRTGGSYEQYF. The CDR3 nucleotides read TGCAGCGTCATACGGACAGGGGGCTCCTACGAGCAGTACTTC. The chain combines TRBV29-1 with TRBJ2-7, with 10 bases aligning to TRBD1. Trimming at V came to 6 bases and at J to 0 bases, leaving 5 bases not matched to a gene. This CDR3 region has 14 residues. CDR1 and CDR2 from the germline V gene are SQVTM and ANQGSEA.

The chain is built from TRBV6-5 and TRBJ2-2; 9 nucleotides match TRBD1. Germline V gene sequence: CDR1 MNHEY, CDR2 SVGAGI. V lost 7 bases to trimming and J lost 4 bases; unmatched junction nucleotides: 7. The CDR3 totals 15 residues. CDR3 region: CASTGGTGSTGELFF. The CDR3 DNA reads TGTGCCAGCACCGGGGGGACAGGGAGCACCGGGGAGCTGTTTTTT.

In DNA, the CDR3 is TGTGCCAGCCTATCCGGGGCGACAGGGAGTCCTAACTATGGCTACACCTTC. Its protein is CASLSGATGSPNYGYTF. The chain uses TRBV5-4 and TRBJ1-2; 7 bases are a match to TRBD1. Looked up from germline, CDR1 is SGHNT and CDR2 is YYREEE (reference sequence). Trimming at V came to 7 bases and at J to 0 bases, leaving 15 bases not matched to a gene. The CDR3 spans 17 residues.

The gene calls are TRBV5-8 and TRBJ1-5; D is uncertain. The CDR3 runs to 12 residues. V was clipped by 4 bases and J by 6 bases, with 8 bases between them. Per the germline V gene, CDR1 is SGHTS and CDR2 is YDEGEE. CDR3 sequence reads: CASSRAGQPQHF. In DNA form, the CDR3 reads TGTGCCAGCAGCCGGGCGGGTCAGCCCCAGCATTTT.

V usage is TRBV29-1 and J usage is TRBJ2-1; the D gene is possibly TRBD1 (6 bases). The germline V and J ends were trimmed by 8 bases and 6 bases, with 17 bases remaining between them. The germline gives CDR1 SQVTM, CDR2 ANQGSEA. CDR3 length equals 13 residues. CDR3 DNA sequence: TGCAGCCAAAGGACAGTTTTATCCAATGAGCAGTTCTTC. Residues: CSQRTVLSNEQFF.

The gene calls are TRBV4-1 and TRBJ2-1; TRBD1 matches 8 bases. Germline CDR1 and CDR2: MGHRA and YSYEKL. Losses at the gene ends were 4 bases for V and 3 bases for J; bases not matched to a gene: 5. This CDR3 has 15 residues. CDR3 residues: CASSPGQGIYNEQFF. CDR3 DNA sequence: TGCGCCAGCAGCCCCGGACAGGGAATCTACAATGAGCAGTTCTTC.

The DNA of the CDR3 is TGTGCCAGCAGCTTAACTAGGACTTTTGACGATGAGCAGTTCTTC. The encoded protein is CASSLTRTFDDEQFF. This chain links TRBV7-9 with TRBJ2-1; perhaps TRBD2 as D (5 bases). CDR3 size: 15 residues. V was trimmed by 2 bases and J by 8 bases, leaving 16 bases between them. Looked up from germline, CDR1 is SEHNR and CDR2 is FQNEAQ (reference sequence). Full variable domain (missing parts from reference TRBV7-9 and TRBJ2-1): DTGVSQNPRHKITKRGQNVTFRCDPISEHNRLYWYRQTLGQGPEFLTYFQNEAQLEKSRLLSDRFSAERPKGSFSTLEIQRTEQGDSAMYLCASSLTRTFDDEQFFGPGTRLTVL.